This T cell receptor (beta chain) comes out of a study of blood T cells in healthy people across ages. Germline V gene data show CDR1 as MNHNS and CDR2 as SASEGT. The CDR3 totals 14 residues. After removal of 10 bases from V and 3 bases from J, the junction contained 11 bases not matched to a gene. With a J-beta primer mix and a sample-barcoded 5' primer, a second PCR ran roughly 7 to 11 cycles. TCRdb recomputed calls from the 5' RACE reads with MiXCR, one row per CDR3 protein. The table includes over 600,000 distinct CDR3 sequences, approximately 53% detected once. Material for sequencing was blood. The chain has TRBV6-1 and TRBJ2-7; 8 bases agree with TRBD2. The sequence came from a man between 40 and 49 years old in good health. The CDR3 loop reads CATYGGEDDYEQYF. Here the CDR3 DNA reads TGTGCCACCTACGGGGGGGAGGACGACTACGAGCAGTACTTC.